A selection of T cell receptor beta chains follows, all from one sample in a study of OX40 agonist ivuxolimab in advanced cancers. Profiled with immunoSEQ multiplex PCR; TCRdb holds only in-frame clones, not every one. The sample shows about 86,000 clones, 87% of them seen only once. Material: CD4+ or CD8+ T cells sorted from blood, obtained in a trial of the OX40 agonist ivuxolimab. These receptors came from an adult with an advanced solid tumor such as melanoma, head and neck, liver or kidney cancer. CDR3s include the opening cysteine and the closing phenylalanine or tryptophan. D genes are given only for firm matches. Size tells how often a clone was seen (once, few, many) or the class of an expanded clone, and some rows leave it out.

V	D	J	size	DNA	CDR3
TRBV4-2	TRBD2	TRBJ2-2	NA	TGTGCCAGCAGCCGACTAGCGGGGGGGAGCGGGGAGCTGTTTTTT	CASSRLAGGSGELFF
TRBV11-2	TRBD1	TRBJ2-3	NA	TGTGCCAGCAGCTCGGACAGGGGCGGAGATACGCAGTATTTT	CASSSDRGGDTQYF
TRBV5-8	NA	TRBJ1-5	NA	TGTGCCAGCATCCCCGGGACGATAGATCAGCCCCAGCATTTT	CASIPGTIDQPQHF
TRBV18	TRBD2	TRBJ2-1	once	TGTGCCAGCTCACCTGGAGCGGGAGGAGCCTACAATGAGCAGTTCTTC	CASSPGAGGAYNEQFF
TRBV7-3	NA	TRBJ2-2	NA	TGTGCCAGCGCCAAACGGACCTCGAACACCGGGGAGCTGTTTTTT	CASAKRTSNTGELFF
TRBV2	NA	TRBJ1-2	NA	TGTGCCAGCAGTGTATTAACGGATGGCTACACCTTC	CASSVLTDGYTF
TRBV27	NA	TRBJ2-2	NA	TGTGCCAGCAGCTACCTAGGACTCTCGGTCGGCACGAACACCGGGGAGCTGTTTTTT	CASSYLGLSVGTNTGELFF
TRBV11-3	TRBD2	TRBJ2-5	few	TGTGCCAGCAGCTTCGATAGCGGGGGGAAGCAAGAGACCCAGTACTTC	CASSFDSGGKQETQYF
TRBV6-5	NA	TRBJ1-2	NA	TGTGCCAGCAGTTACACGCGGGACCGGCGATATGGCTACACCTTC	CASSYTRDRRYGYTF
TRBV5-4	NA	TRBJ2-1	NA	TGTGCCAGCACCTTGGGTTCGACGGGTAACTACAATGAGCAGTTCTTC	CASTLGSTGNYNEQFF
TRBV19	NA	TRBJ1-2	NA	TGTGCCAGTACCATGGAGACAGGTGGCTACACCTTC	CASTMETGGYTF
TRBV7-9	TRBD2	TRBJ2-1	NA	TGTGCCAGCAGCTTAGATCTAGCGGGGGCCTACAATGAGCAGTTCTTC	CASSLDLAGAYNEQFF
TRBV10-3	NA	TRBJ1-1	once	TGTGCCATCAGTGAGTCACGGAACACTGAAGCTTTCTTT	CAISESRNTEAFF
TRBV9	NA	TRBJ2-2	NA	TGTGCCAGCAGCCCCCTCTCGTGGGGACACTCAACCGGGGAGCTGTTTTTT	CASSPLSWGHSTGELFF
TRBV5-1	NA	TRBJ2-3	once	TGCGCCAGCAGCTTTGGCGGGACTAGCACAGATACGCAGTATTTT	CASSFGGTSTDTQYF
TRBV7-3	TRBD2	TRBJ2-1	NA	TGTGCCAGCAGCTCCTCGGGACTAGCGGCCTCCTACAATGAGCAGTTCTTC	CASSSSGLAASYNEQFF
TRBV5-1	NA	TRBJ2-1	NA	TGCGCCAGCAGCTTGGTAGCTGGCGGGGTGAAGTTCTTC	CASSLVAGGVKFF
TRBV14	TRBD1	TRBJ2-7	NA	TGTGCCAGCAGCCACCATGGGACAGCCTACGAGCAGTACTTC	CASSHHGTAYEQYF
TRBV28	TRBD1	TRBJ1-4	few	TGTGCCAGCAGTTTGTCGCAGGGGGCAACTGAAAAACTGTTTTTT	CASSLSQGATEKLFF
TRBV25-1	NA	TRBJ2-7	NA	TGTGCCAGCAGTCCCCGTGGGGGGATGTACGAGCAGTACTTC	CASSPRGGMYEQYF
TRBV7-9	TRBD2	TRBJ2-2	NA	TGTGCCAGCAGCCGGGGACTAGCGGGAGCCGGCACCGGGGAGCTGTTTTTT	CASSRGLAGAGTGELFF
TRBV28	TRBD2	TRBJ2-2	NA	TGTGCCAGCAGTTGGATCTACCCGGGACTAGCGGGAGTACGGAACACCGGGGAGCTGTTTTTT	CASSWIYPGLAGVRNTGELFF
TRBV6-1	TRBD1	TRBJ2-2	NA	TGTGCCACCCGGACAGGGAAAGAACGGGAGCTGTTTTTT	CATRTGKERELFF
TRBV7-3	NA	TRBJ1-1	NA	TGTGCCAGCAGCTTTACAGGGAGGGCTGAAGCTTTCTTT	CASSFTGRAEAFF
TRBV7-9	NA	TRBJ1-4	NA	TGTGCCAGCAGCCCCCGGTTTCAGGATGAAAAACTGTTTTTT	CASSPRFQDEKLFF
TRBV15	NA	TRBJ1-5	NA	TGTGCCACCAGCACTTCCACACGGACCGGCAATCAGCCCCAGCATTTT	CATSTSTRTGNQPQHF
TRBV5-1	TRBD2	TRBJ2-2	NA	TGCGCCAGCGGTTCCCGCCCCGGGGGGGGATCGGGGGAGCTGTTTTTT	CASGSRPGGGSGELFF
TRBV7-9	NA	TRBJ1-1	NA	TGTGCCAGCAGCCCCCGGGGGGCTGAAGCTTTCTTT	CASSPRGAEAFF
TRBV19	NA	TRBJ1-3	NA	TGTGCCAGTAGCCAGCAGCCATCCTCTGGAAACACCATATATTTT	CASSQQPSSGNTIYF
TRBV29-1	NA	TRBJ1-1	NA	TGCAGCGTAGCTCTACAGGCGGGGTACACTGAAGCTTTCTTT	CSVALQAGYTEAFF
TRBV6-1	TRBD2	TRBJ2-5	NA	TGTGCCAGCAGTGAGGGGAGGGTCCAAGAGACCCAGTACTTC	CASSEGRVQETQYF
TRBV2	TRBD2	TRBJ2-3	NA	TGTGCCAGCAGTACACCGGGACTAGCGGCTACAGATACGCAGTATTTT	CASSTPGLAATDTQYF
TRBV7-3	NA	TRBJ2-1	once	TGTGCCAGCAGCTTAATGTTCGGCAATGAGCAGTTCTTC	CASSLMFGNEQFF
TRBV7-2	NA	TRBJ2-5	NA	TGTGCCAGCAGCTTAGTCACCCAAGAGACCCAGTACTTC	CASSLVTQETQYF
TRBV5-5	NA	TRBJ2-7	NA	TGTGCCAGCAGCTTGTCTGCAGGAACCCCCCTCTACGGGCAGTACTTC	CASSLSAGTPLYGQYF
TRBV4-3	NA	TRBJ2-2	NA	TGCGCCAGCAGCCAAGATGGGGGATTTTACACCGGGGAGCTGTTTTTT	CASSQDGGFYTGELFF
TRBV7-2	NA	TRBJ2-1	NA	TGTGCCAGCAGCTTAGTCCAGACTTCTAATGAGCAGTTCTTC	CASSLVQTSNEQFF
TRBV29-1	TRBD1	TRBJ2-7	NA	TGCAGCGTTCAGGAATCAAAGGGACAGAAGAACTCCTACGAGCAGTACTTC	CSVQESKGQKNSYEQYF